The 31 T cell receptor beta chains presented below share a single source sample, sequenced in a study of radiotherapy plus CTLA-4 blockade in lung cancer (dated by TCRdb to 2016 to 2018). Library method: the immunoSEQ multiplex PCR assay. As stored in TCRdb, this immuneACCESS dataset retains in-frame rearrangements with V and J assigned. A fraction of the clones does not appear; measured against another copy, unresolved V genes explain less than half of the discrepancy, and the remainder lacks a known reason. Present in this sample are 90,000 to 95,000 clones, about 83% of which were seen just once. Together, the top ten hold roughly 0.85% of the sample. The specimen was peripheral blood, collected from a patient treated with radiotherapy plus ipilimumab. The source of these receptors is a human donor with non-small cell lung cancer who had stable disease on radiotherapy plus ipilimumab.

This clone was seen a few times. This chain joins TRBV2 and TRBJ2-7; unclear D gene. Between the trimmed V and J ends, which lost 6 bases and 3 bases, there was a span of 6 bases. The germline gives CDR1 SNHLY, CDR2 FYNNEI. This CDR3 has 11 amino acids. The CDR3 bases are TGTGCCAGCAGCCAAAGCTACGAGCAGTACTTC. This translates into CASSQSYEQYF.

V is TRBV5-8 and J is TRBJ2-2; D is ambiguous. The germline V gene has CDR1 SGHTS and CDR2 YDEGEE. V was shortened by 2 bases and J by 5 bases, with 7 bases between the two germline ends. This CDR3 spans 13 amino acids. The DNA of the CDR3 is TGTGCCAGCAGCTTATTAGGGACCGGGGAGCTGTTTTTT. It translates to CASSLLGTGELFF.

The CDR3 loop is CASSVRDGGYTF. The CDR3 bases are TGTGCCAGCAGCGTCAGGGACGGTGGCTACACCTTC. The chain recombines TRBV13 with TRBJ1-2; D perhaps matches TRBD1 (5 bases). Germline values: CDR1 PRHDT, CDR2 FYEKMQ (reference sequence). V dropped 5 bases and J dropped 7 bases, with 11 bases sitting between them. This CDR3 has 12 residues.

This clone has more than one count but fewer than ten. The rearrangement uses TRBV28 and TRBJ2-7; TRBD2 matches 8 bases. Trimming removed 6 bases from V and 4 bases from J; junction bases left unmatched: 8. This CDR3 comprises 14 residues. CDR1 is MDHEN, CDR2 SYDVKM, per germline. In nucleotides, the CDR3 is TGTGCCAGCAGCCCAGCGGGGGAATATTACGAGCAGTACTTC. As protein: CASSPAGEYYEQYF.

V is TRBV7-3 and J is TRBJ2-2; perhaps TRBD1 as D (5 bases). The V gene's germline CDR1 is SGHTA and CDR2 FQGTGA. The CDR3 has 15 amino acids. V was pared by 6 bases and J by 4 bases, with 15 bases between. The CDR3 sequence: CASRRTLLGTGELFF. CDR3 bases: TGTGCCAGCAGACGGACACTACTTGGCACCGGGGAGCTGTTTTTT.

This chain connects TRBV28 to TRBJ2-5; TRBD1 agrees at 7 bases. The CDR3 has 12 amino acids. J lost 4 bases, V lost 6 bases, and 2 bases had no gene match. Germline CDR1 and CDR2: MDHEN and SYDVKM. Written as DNA, the CDR3 is TGTGCCAGCAGACAGGGGCGAGAGACCCAGTACTTC. Its protein product is CASRQGRETQYF.

The rearrangement links TRBV25-1 to TRBJ1-6; D unclear. From germline, CDR1 is MGHDK and CDR2 SYGVNS. Trimming stripped 3 bases from V and 7 bases from J, with 13 bases between. There are 15 residues in the CDR3. As DNA, the CDR3 is TGTGCCAGCAGTGAGATTTTTGGGCCGAATTCACCCCTCCACTTT. This sequence encodes CASSEIFGPNSPLHF.

This rearrangement joins TRBV5-1 to TRBJ2-3; 10 positions match TRBD2. The CDR3 loop spans 15 amino acids. Germline CDR1 and CDR2: SGHRS and YFSETQ. The J segment lost 2 bases and the V segment lost 4 bases, leaving 4 bases of the junction unmatched. The CDR3 DNA sequence: TGCGCCAGCAGCCTACTAGCGGGGACCACAGATACGCAGTATTTT. Translated, it gives CASSLLAGTTDTQYF.

This chain links TRBV2 with TRBJ2-7; D is ambiguous. The CDR3 contains 13 residues. The germline CDR1 and CDR2 sequences are SNHLY and FYNNEI. V gave up 6 bases and J gave up 9 bases, with 18 bases separating them. The CDR3 loop is CASSLPVGFGQYF. CDR3 sequence (DNA): TGTGCCAGCAGCCTACCTGTGGGATTTGGGCAGTACTTC.

Comments on this clone: This specimen includes other DNA sequences encoding the same CDR3. The chain uses TRBV18 and TRBJ1-5; 8 nucleotides line up with TRBD1. From germline, CDR1 is KGHSH and CDR2 LQKENI. The CDR3 loop spans 15 amino acids. With 3 bases clipped from V and 1 base from J, the junction kept 2 bases outside the gene matches. The CDR3 DNA reads as TGTGCCAGCTCACCCGGGACAGGCAGCAATCAGCCCCAGCATTTT. It translates to CASSPGTGSNQPQHF.

J is TRBJ2-3 and V is TRBV5-1; the match to TRBD2 covers 12 bases. The CDR3 has 17 residues. Germline V gene lookup returns CDR1 SGHRS and CDR2 YFSETQ. After removal of 4 bases from V and 0 bases from J, the junction contained 6 bases not matched to a gene. CDR3 sequence: CASSLWTSGDSTDTQYF. The CDR3 bases are TGCGCCAGCAGCCTATGGACTAGCGGGGACAGCACAGATACGCAGTATTTT.

This clone was seen only a few times. The V call is TRBV6-5, the J call TRBJ1-4; D may be TRBD1 (5 bases). The CDR3 is 15 amino acids. V lost 7 bases to trimming and J lost 7 bases, with 19 bases between them. Germline CDR1 reads MNHEY; CDR2 reads SVGAGI. This chain's CDR3 is CASTLRSPRGEKLFF. The CDR3 DNA is TGTGCCAGCACTCTCCGGTCGCCGAGGGGTGAAAAACTGTTTTTT.

This clone was seen once. This chain uses TRBV6-5 with TRBJ1-5, with 10 bases lining up with TRBD1. This CDR3 region has 15 residues. V dropped 10 bases and J dropped 2; count of bases not matched to a gene: 8. The germline gives CDR1 MNHEY, CDR2 SVGAGI. Here the CDR3 reads CATLTGGSGNQPQHF. CDR3 bases: TGTGCCACCCTGACAGGGGGCAGTGGCAATCAGCCCCAGCATTTT.

The gene calls are TRBV7-8 and TRBJ1-5, with D tentatively TRBD1 (5 bases). Between the trimmed V and J ends, which lost 5 bases and 3 bases, there was a span of 17 bases. The CDR3 length is 16 residues. Per germline, CDR1 SGHVS and CDR2 FQNEAQ. This CDR3 is CASSDRGGALNQPQHF. The CDR3, as DNA: TGTGCCAGCAGCGACCGCGGAGGGGCCCTCAATCAGCCCCAGCATTTT. Supplemented by reference TRBV7-8 and TRBJ1-5, the full variable domain reads GAGVSQSPRYKVAKRGQDVALRCDPISGHVSLFWYQQALGQGPEFLTYFQNEAQLDKSGLPSDRFFAERPEGSVSTLKIQRTQQEDSAVYLCASSDRGGALNQPQHFGDGTRLSIL.

This sequence joins TRBV7-6 and TRBJ2-2; either TRBD1 or TRBD2 may supply D (6 bases each). Trimming took 8 bases from V and 4 from J, leaving 17 bases between them. The germline gives CDR1 SGHVS, CDR2 FNYEAQ. This CDR3 has 15 residues. The CDR3 coding sequence is TGTGCCAGCTCCCGAGGGGGGAGTGCCACCGGGGAGCTGTTTTTT. Protein product: CASSRGGSATGELFF.

This clone was counted once. The chain is built from TRBV9 and TRBJ1-3; TRBD1 aligns across 11 bases. The CDR3 sequence is 17 residues long. Germline V gives CDR1 SGDLS, CDR2 YYNGEE. V gave up 4 bases and J gave up 2 bases; unmatched junction bases: 8. The CDR3 DNA follows: TGTGCCAGCAGCTTCCGCCCGGGACAGGGGGCTGGAAACACCATATATTTT. Translating gives CASSFRPGQGAGNTIYF.

The rearrangement joins TRBV2 to TRBJ2-7; 8 bases line up with TRBD2. The CDR3 consists of 14 residues. Germline loops: CDR1 SNHLY, CDR2 FYNNEI. V lost 4 bases to trimming and J lost 1 base; unmatched junction nucleotides: 3. The DNA for the CDR3 is TGTGCCAGCAGTGCGGAGCGGGGGTCCTACGAGCAGTACTTC. Translation: CASSAERGSYEQYF.

This chain connects TRBV18 to TRBJ1-5; TRBD1 is a possible D gene (6 bases). Per germline, CDR1 KGHSH and CDR2 LQKENI. Deletions cut 2 bases from V and 2 bases from J, with 7 bases between. CDR3 length equals 14 residues. The CDR3 is CASSPAGGNQPQHF. CDR3 coding DNA: TGTGCCAGCTCACCAGCAGGGGGCAATCAGCCCCAGCATTTT.

The genes are TRBV9 and TRBJ1-1; D is ambiguous. The CDR3 has 16 residues. Trimming removed 0 bases at V and 3 bases at J, with 15 bases between. The V gene's germline CDR1 is SGDLS and CDR2 YYNGEE. Here the CDR3 reads CASSVELSRPYTEAFF. In DNA form, the CDR3 reads TGTGCCAGCAGCGTAGAACTATCCAGGCCCTACACTGAAGCTTTCTTT.

The genes are TRBV10-2 and TRBJ2-1; 11 nucleotides agree with TRBD2. The CDR3 is made up of 15 amino acids. Germline assignment: CDR1 WSHSY and CDR2 SAAADI. Trimming took 3 bases from V and 6 from J; bases not matched to a gene: 4. Here the CDR3 DNA reads TGCGCCAGCAGTGACCCTAGCGGGGGGTTCAATGAGCAGTTCTTC. Translating it yields CASSDPSGGFNEQFF.

The chain joins TRBV11-2 to TRBJ2-1; D is perhaps TRBD2 (6 bases). This CDR3 spans 13 amino acids. V lost 1 base to trimming and J lost 7 bases, with 8 bases between them. Germline values: CDR1 SGHAT, CDR2 FQNNGV. The chain's CDR3 is CASSLVGGNEQFF. The CDR3, as DNA: TGTGCCAGCAGCTTAGTAGGAGGGAATGAGCAGTTCTTC. Full variable domain (outside the CDR3, taken from reference TRBV11-2 and TRBJ2-1): EAGVAQSPRYKIIEKRQSVAFWCNPISGHATLYWYQQILGQGPKLLIQFQNNGVVDDSQLPKDRFSAERLKGVDSTLKIQPAKLEDSAVYLCASSLVGGNEQFFGPGTRLTVL.

This chain's CDR3 is CAISEVTELRNEQYF. The CDR3 coding sequence is TGTGCCATCAGTGAGGTCACGGAGCTAAGGAACGAGCAGTACTTC. This sequence joins TRBV10-3 and TRBJ2-7; D gene ambiguous. The CDR3 has 15 residues. Germline V gene lookup returns CDR1 ENHRY and CDR2 SYGVKD. The V gene lost 2 bases and the J gene lost 5 bases, with 16 bases spanning the gap.

This chain links TRBV27 with TRBJ1-2, with a weak D call TRBD1 (6 bases). Germline V lookup: CDR1 MNHEY, CDR2 SMNVEV (reference sequence). V was cut by 5 bases and J by 1 base, with 14 bases left in between. The CDR3 totals 15 residues. Here the CDR3 reads CASSDMGGFNYGYTF. CDR3 sequence (DNA): TGTGCCAGCAGTGACATGGGGGGCTTTAACTATGGCTACACCTTC.

V is TRBV5-1 and J is TRBJ2-5; D perhaps matches TRBD1 (7 bases). The germline V gene has CDR1 SGHRS and CDR2 YFSETQ. This CDR3 comprises 15 residues. V dropped 4 bases and J dropped 0 bases, with 13 bases sitting between them. CDR3 coding DNA: TGCGCCAGCAGCGCGGGACAGCTGAACCAAGAGACCCAGTACTTC. Protein: CASSAGQLNQETQYF.

This clone is a singleton in its sample. The V call is TRBV4-1, the J call TRBJ1-5; D is uncertain. V lost 3 bases, J lost 0 bases, and 9 bases lay in between. The CDR3 spans 15 residues. Per germline, CDR1 MGHRA and CDR2 YSYEKL. The CDR3 DNA reads as TGCGCCAGCAGCCACGAGGATCTTAGCAATCAGCCCCAGCATTTT. Its protein product is CASSHEDLSNQPQHF.

This clone was seen only once. This sequence joins TRBV30 and TRBJ1-3; D ambiguous. The CDR3 is made up of 11 amino acids. Germline values: CDR1 GTSNPN, CDR2 SVGIG (reference sequence). V was trimmed by 3 bases and J by 9 bases, leaving 9 bases between them. CDR3 nucleotides: TGTGCCTGGAGCGGGATTCCCACCATATATTTT. Protein product: CAWSGIPTIYF. Full variable domain (outside the CDR3, taken from reference TRBV30 and TRBJ1-3): SQTIHQWPATLVQPVGSPLSLECTVEGTSNPNLYWYRQAAGRGLQLLFYSVGIGQISSEVPQNLSASRPQDRQFILSSKKLLLSDSGFYLCAWSGIPTIYFGEGSWLTVV.

The V and J genes are TRBV5-4 and TRBJ1-5; a possible D gene is TRBD1 (6 bases). The length of the CDR3 is 14 residues. Trimming removed 0 bases at V and 2 bases at J, with 6 bases between. CDR1 and CDR2 from the germline V gene are SGHNT and YYREEE (reference sequence). The CDR3 region is CASSLAGGNQPQHF. Written as DNA, the CDR3 is TGTGCCAGCAGCTTGGCAGGGGGCAATCAGCCCCAGCATTTT. Full variable domain (remainder filled in from reference TRBV5-4 and TRBJ1-5): ETGVTQSPTHLIKTRGQQVTLRCSSQSGHNTVSWYQQALGQGPQFIFQYYREEENGRGNFPPRFSGLQFPNYSSELNVNALELDDSALYLCASSLAGGNQPQHFGDGTRLSIL.

The CDR3 DNA sequence: TGTGCCAGTAGTCGCCGGCGGCTCAGCACAGATACGCAGTATTTT. This sequence encodes CASSRRRLSTDTQYF. The chain recombines TRBV19 with TRBJ2-3; D is ambiguous. CDR3 size: 15 residues. Trimming pared 5 bases from V and 0 bases from J, leaving 12 bases between. Germline V gene data show CDR1 as LNHDA and CDR2 as SQIVND (reference sequence).

The chain carries TRBV2 and TRBJ1-1, with no clear D. The germline V gene encodes CDR1 SNHLY and CDR2 FYNNEI. Trimming removed 6 bases at V and 1 base at J, with 9 bases between. The CDR3 is made up of 13 amino acids. CDR3 sequence reads: CASRNTRNTEAFF. The CDR3 coding sequence is TGTGCCAGCAGGAACACAAGGAACACTGAAGCTTTCTTT.

The V gene is TRBV28, the J gene TRBJ2-3, with a weak D call TRBD2 (5 bases). V gave up 0 bases and J gave up 4 bases, with 14 bases separating them. Germline CDR1 and CDR2: MDHEN and SYDVKM. CDR3 length equals 16 residues. CDR3 loop: CASSLWAPRGADTQYF. Written as DNA, the CDR3 is TGTGCCAGCAGTTTATGGGCACCCCGGGGAGCAGATACGCAGTATTTT.

This clone was seen only a few times. The rearrangement uses TRBV6-6 and TRBJ2-7, with 11 bases aligning to TRBD1. The CDR3 runs 15 residues. With 2 bases clipped from V and 2 bases from J, the junction kept 2 bases outside the gene matches. The germline gives CDR1 MNHNY, CDR2 SVGAGI (reference sequence). CDR3 in DNA: TGTGCCAGCAGTTACCCGGGACAGGGGGCCTACGAGCAGTACTTC. Protein sequence: CASSYPGQGAYEQYF.